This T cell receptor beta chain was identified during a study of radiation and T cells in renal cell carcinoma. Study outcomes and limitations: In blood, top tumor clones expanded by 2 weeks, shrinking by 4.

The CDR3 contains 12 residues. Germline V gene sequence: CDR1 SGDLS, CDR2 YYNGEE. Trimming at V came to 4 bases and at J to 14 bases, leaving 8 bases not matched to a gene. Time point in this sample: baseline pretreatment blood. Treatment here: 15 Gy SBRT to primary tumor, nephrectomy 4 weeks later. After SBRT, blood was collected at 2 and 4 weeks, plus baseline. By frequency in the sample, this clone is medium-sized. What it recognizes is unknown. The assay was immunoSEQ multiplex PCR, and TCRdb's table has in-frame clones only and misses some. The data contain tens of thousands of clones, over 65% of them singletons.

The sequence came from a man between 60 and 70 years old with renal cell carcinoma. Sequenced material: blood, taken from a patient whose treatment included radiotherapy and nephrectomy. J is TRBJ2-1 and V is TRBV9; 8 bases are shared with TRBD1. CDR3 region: CASSSRTGIKFF. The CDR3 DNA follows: TGTGCCAGCAGCTCCCGGACAGGGATCAAGTTCTTC.